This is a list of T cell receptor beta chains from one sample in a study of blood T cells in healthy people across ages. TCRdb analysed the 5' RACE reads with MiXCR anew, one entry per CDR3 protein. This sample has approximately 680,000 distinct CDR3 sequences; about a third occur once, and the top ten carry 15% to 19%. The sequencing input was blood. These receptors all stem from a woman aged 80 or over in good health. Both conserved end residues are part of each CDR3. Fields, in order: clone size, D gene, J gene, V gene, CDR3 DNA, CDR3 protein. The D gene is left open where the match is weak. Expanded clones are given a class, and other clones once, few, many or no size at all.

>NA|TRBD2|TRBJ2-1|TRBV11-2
TGTGCCAGCGGGGGTAGCGGGAGAGATGAGCAGTTCTTC
CASGGSGRDEQFF
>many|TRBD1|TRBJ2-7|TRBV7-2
TGTGCCAGCAGCGCCAGGACAGGGGGCTCCTACGAGCAGTACTTC
CASSARTGGSYEQYF
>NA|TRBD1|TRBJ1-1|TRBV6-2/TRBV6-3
TGTGCCAGCAACGGACAGGGAAACACTGAAGCTTTCTTT
CASNGQGNTEAFF
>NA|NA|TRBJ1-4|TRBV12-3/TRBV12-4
TGTGCCATATCACGGGTTGCTGGAACTAATGAAAAACTGTTTTTT
CAISRVAGTNEKLFF
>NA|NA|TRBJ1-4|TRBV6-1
TGTGCCAGCAGTGCTCGGACTCCTCCAACTAATGAAAAACTGTTTTTT
CASSARTPPTNEKLFF
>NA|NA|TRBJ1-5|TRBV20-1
TGCAGTGCTAGAGACGACGGCTTGAGGACGAGCAATCAGCCCCAGCATTTT
CSARDDGLRTSNQPQHF
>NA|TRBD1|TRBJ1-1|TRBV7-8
TGTGCCAGCAGCTCGGGACAGGGGATACGTTGGTACACTGAAGCTTTCTTT
CASSSGQGIRWYTEAFF
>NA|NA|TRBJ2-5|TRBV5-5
TGTGCCAGCAGCTTGCACCCGAGGGCCAACAATGAGCAGTACTTC
CASSLHPRANNEQYF
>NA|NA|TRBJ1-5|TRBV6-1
TGTGCCACCCATTCGGACCGGAATCAGCCCCAGCATTTT
CATHSDRNQPQHF
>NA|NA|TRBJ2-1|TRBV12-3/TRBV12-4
TGTGCCAGCAGTTTTAGGGTAGAGGGCTACAATGAGCAGTTCTTC
CASSFRVEGYNEQFF
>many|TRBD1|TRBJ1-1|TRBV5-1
TGCGCCAGCAGCCGTACTGGGACAGACACTGAAGCTTTCTTT
CASSRTGTDTEAFF
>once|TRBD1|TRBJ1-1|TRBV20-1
TGCAGTGCTAGACTACGGGACAGGGGTCGTGGCACTGAAGCTTTCTTT
CSARLRDRGRGTEAFF
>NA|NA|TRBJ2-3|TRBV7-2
TGTGCCGGCAGCGAGAGTCCTTGGGATACGCAGTATTTT
CAGSESPWDTQYF
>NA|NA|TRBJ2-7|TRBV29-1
TGCAGCGTTGAAGCGGCACAGAGGCGGTACTTC
CSVEAAQRRYF
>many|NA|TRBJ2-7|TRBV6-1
TGTGCCTCACGTCCGGGGGGCGCCTCCTACGAGCAGTACTTC
CASRPGGASYEQYF
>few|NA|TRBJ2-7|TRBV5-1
TGCGTCAACAGCTCGGACCCAGGAACCTCCCGGGGGTACTTC
CVNSSDPGTSRGYF
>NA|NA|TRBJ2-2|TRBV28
TGTGCCAGCAGCCCGGGGCTGTTAGTTAGTACCGGGGAGCTGTTTTTT
CASSPGLLVSTGELFF
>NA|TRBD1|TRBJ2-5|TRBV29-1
TGCAGCGTTGGCCAGGGGGCGAAAGAGACCCAGTACTTC
CSVGQGAKETQYF
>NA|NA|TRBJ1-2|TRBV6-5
TGTGCCAGCAGTTACACCGACCGCCGACGCGGCTATGGCTACACCTTC
CASSYTDRRRGYGYTF
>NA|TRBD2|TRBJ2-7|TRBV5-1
TGCGCCAGCAGCCTTAGCGGGACCCTCCTTTACGAGCAGTACTTC
CASSLSGTLLYEQYF
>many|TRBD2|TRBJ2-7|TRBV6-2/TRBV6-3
TGTGCCAGCAGTTCCCGGGGGGGACCAGGCGAGCAGTACTTC
CASSSRGGPGEQYF
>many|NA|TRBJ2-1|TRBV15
TGTGCCACCAGCAGAGATCTCTCAGGGGTCGGTGAGCAGTTCTTC
CATSRDLSGVGEQFF
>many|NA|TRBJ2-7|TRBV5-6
TGTGCCAGCAGCTTGCGTCCCGGGACAAGAGTATGGATATACGAGCAGTACTTC
CASSLRPGTRVWIYEQYF
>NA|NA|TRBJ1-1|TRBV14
TGTGCCAGCAGCCAAGATTGGGGCAGGCTAAACACTGAAGCTTTCTTT
CASSQDWGRLNTEAFF
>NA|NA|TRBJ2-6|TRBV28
TGTGCCAGCCGGGCTGGGGCCAACGTCCTGACTTTC
CASRAGANVLTF
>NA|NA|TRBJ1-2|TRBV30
TGTGCCTTCCCGGGTTTCCTGGGCTACACCTTC
CAFPGFLGYTF
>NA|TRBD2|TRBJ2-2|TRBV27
TGTGCCAGCAGTTATAGCGGGGGCTGGGTTTCCGGGGAGCTGTTTTTT
CASSYSGGWVSGELFF
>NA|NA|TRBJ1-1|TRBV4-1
TGCGCCAGCAGCCCAAGCGACGGCGCTACTGAAGCTTTCTTT
CASSPSDGATEAFF
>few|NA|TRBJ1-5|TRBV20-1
TGTAGTGCCAAGGATGGGGTTGACAATCAGCCCCAGCATTTT
CSAKDGVDNQPQHF
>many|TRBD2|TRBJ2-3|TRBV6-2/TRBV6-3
TGTGCCAGCAGTTACTCTAGCGGGGGCCCCACAGATACGCAGTATTTT
CASSYSSGGPTDTQYF
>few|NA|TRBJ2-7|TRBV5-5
TGTGCCAGCAGCCCCTTCGGAGATAGCTCCTACGAGCAGTACTTC
CASSPFGDSSYEQYF
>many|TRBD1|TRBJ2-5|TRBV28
TGTGCCAGCAGTTCTCGCAGGGGGTTGCTGGAGACCCAGTACTTC
CASSSRRGLLETQYF
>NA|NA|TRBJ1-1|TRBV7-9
TGTGCCAGCACCCGGGGCACTGAAGCTTTCTTT
CASTRGTEAFF
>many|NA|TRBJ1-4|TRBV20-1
TGCAGTGCTAGAGATAGGGGACGGATGGCTGGTGAAAAACTGTTTTTT
CSARDRGRMAGEKLFF
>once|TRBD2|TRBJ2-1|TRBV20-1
TGCAGTGCTAGATCAATAGCGGGGGGGGCTGATGAGCAGTTCTTC
CSARSIAGGADEQFF